This TCR beta chain was retrieved from a study of T cell repertoires in cytomegalovirus infection. Whole-study context: Indications of both CMV infection and matching HLA type were provided by public TCR beta signatures. Points from the study as a whole: The response measured ex vivo was dominated by TCR beta clonotypes (HLA-C-restricted and CMV-specific). People with CMV and the relevant HLA were identified by cumulative public TCR beta family frequency.

Per germline, CDR1 MDHEN and CDR2 SYDVKM. The CDR3 is 17 residues long. Trimming took off 6 bases at V and 7 bases at J, with 25 bases between the two ends. This clonotype came up a few times. Its target is unknown. MiXCR, applied by TCRdb to the reads, yields one record per CDR3 protein. The sample includes some 200,000 distinct CDR3 sequences, approximately 9.6% of them seen just once. Sequencing used PBMCs. V usage is TRBV28 and J usage is TRBJ2-1; perhaps TRBD2 as D (6 bases). The sequence came from a human donor in good health (CMV status not recorded). Some clones in this sample may be carry-over from other donors' samples. The CDR3 DNA is TGTGCCAGCAGATCCTCCTTAGTGGACTACACCGTTAATGAGCAGTTCTTC. Its protein is CASRSSLVDYTVNEQFF.